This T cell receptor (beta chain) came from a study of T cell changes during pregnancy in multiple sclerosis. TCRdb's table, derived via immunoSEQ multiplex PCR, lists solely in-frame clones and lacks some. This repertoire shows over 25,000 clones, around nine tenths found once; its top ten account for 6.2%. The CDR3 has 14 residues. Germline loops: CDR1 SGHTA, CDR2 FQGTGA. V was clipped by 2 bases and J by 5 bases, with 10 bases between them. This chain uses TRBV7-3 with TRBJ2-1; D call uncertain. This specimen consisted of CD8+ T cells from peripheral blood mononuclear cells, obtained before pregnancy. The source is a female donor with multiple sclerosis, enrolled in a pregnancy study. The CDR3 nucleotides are TGTGCCAGCAGCTTATCAATCAGTGACAATGAGCAGTTCTTC. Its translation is CASSLSISDNEQFF.